This T cell receptor (beta chain) was documented in a study of OX40 agonist ivuxolimab in advanced cancers. On the study more broadly: Having had anti-PD-1, anti-PD-L1 or anti-CTLA-4 therapy before was allowed, and approximately 40% had some. The study reported partial responses in three patients: one hepatocellular carcinoma, two cutaneous melanoma.

The protocol was immunoSEQ multiplex PCR, while the TCRdb copy is restricted to in-frame clones and leaves out a portion. Of roughly 90,000 clones listed, around 94% are singletons. Whole-study results and caveats: More expanded clones were seen, on average, in CD8+ T cells than in CD4+.

The ends were cut back, 4 bases at V and 4 bases at J, with 9 bases in the middle. Germline CDR1 and CDR2: SGHDT and YYEEEE. CDR3 length: 13 residues. Points on this clone: As yet, its antigen is unknown.

The receptor comes from an adult with an advanced solid tumor such as melanoma, head and neck, liver or kidney cancer. The starting material was CD4+ or CD8+ T cells sorted from blood, obtained in a trial of the OX40 agonist ivuxolimab. The chain employs TRBV5-6 and TRBJ1-5; D call uncertain. In DNA form, the CDR3 reads TGTGCCAGCAGCCAGACCTTGAATCAGCCCCAGCATTTT. This gives the protein CASSQTLNQPQHF. Full variable domain (outside the CDR3, taken from reference TRBV5-6 and TRBJ1-5): DAGVTQSPTHLIKTRGQQVTLRCSPKSGHDTVSWYQQALGQGPQFIFQYYEEEERQRGNFPDRFSGHQFPNYSSELNVNALLLGDSALYLCASSQTLNQPQHFGDGTRLSIL.